This record concerns one TCR beta chain sequence. The antigen remains undetermined. This sample stems from a study of cytomegalovirus exposure and HLA in healthy donors. In the PCR, 60 Vbeta and 13 Jbeta primers were used. The assay was immunoSEQ multiplex PCR, and TCRdb's table has in-frame clones only and misses some. The sample records 90,000 to 150,000 clones, about 60% being singletons. The CDR3 spans 14 residues. Germline CDR1 is MNHNY and CDR2 is SVGAGI (reference sequence). V lost 5 bases and J 8 bases, leaving 18 bases between the germline ends. Study-wide findings and caveats: An analysis was carried out at a later point. It showed that HLA-associated TCR beta chains were more clonally expanded than equally common non-associated chains. Cytomegalovirus status was reportedly diagnosed by the classifier with high sensitivity and specificity. Researchers catalogued around 150 TCR beta chains as cytomegalovirus-associated. Whilst most TCR sequences proved rare, a subset of public TCRs occurred across many donors.

This TCR came from a man aged 40-49 years in good health and CMV-seropositive. The chain couples TRBV6-6 to TRBJ1-2, with D uncertain. Sample: PBMCs. The CDR3 bases are TGTGCCAGCAGTCAACACGGCACCACGGGGGGCTACACCTTC. The encoded protein is CASSQHGTTGGYTF.